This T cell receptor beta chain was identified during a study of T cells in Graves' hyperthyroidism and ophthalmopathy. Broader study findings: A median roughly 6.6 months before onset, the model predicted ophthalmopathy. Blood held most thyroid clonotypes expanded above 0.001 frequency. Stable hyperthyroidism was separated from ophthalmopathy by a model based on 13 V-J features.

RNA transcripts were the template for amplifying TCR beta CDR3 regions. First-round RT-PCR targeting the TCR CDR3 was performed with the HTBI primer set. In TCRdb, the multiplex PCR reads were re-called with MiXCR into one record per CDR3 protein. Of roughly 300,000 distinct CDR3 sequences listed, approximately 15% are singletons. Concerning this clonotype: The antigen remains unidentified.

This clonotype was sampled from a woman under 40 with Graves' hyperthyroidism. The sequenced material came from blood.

The CDR3: CASKGPSGEAFF. The CDR3 DNA sequence: TGTGCCAGCAAGGGACCGTCAGGGGAAGCTTTCTTT. The chain has TRBV12-3 or TRBV12-4 and TRBJ1-1; D possibly corresponds to TRBD1 (5 bases). With 7 bases removed from V and 8 bases from J, the gap between germline ends came to 14 bases. The CDR3 length is 12 residues.